This T cell receptor beta chain was captured in a study of Ad26.COV2.S vaccination and SARS-CoV-2 variants (dated by TCRdb to the early 2020s). Regarding the complete study: Donors in the vaccine arm were drawn from COV1001, a phase I-IIa trial of Ad26.COV2.S in healthy adults that was multicentre, randomized, double-blind and placebo-controlled. The specificity and breadth of SARS-CoV-2-reactive T cell receptors after Ad26.COV2.S vaccination were assessed by TCRbeta repertoire sequencing. Trial participants were randomized into five groups of five, in which low-dose or high-dose Ad26.COV2.S was given once or twice, or placebo was given on both occasions. Blinding of investigators to trial group allocation was maintained during experiments and outcome assessment. Ad26.COV2.S was administered intramuscularly at a dose of 5x10^10 or 1x10^11 viral particles, either as one shot or as two shots given 56 days apart. The TCR-sequenced set comprised approximately 32 samples: some 20 Ad26.COV2.S vaccine recipients, 5 placebo recipients and 8 SARS-CoV-2 convalescent individuals. Paper-wide results and their limitations: Non-spike TCR breadth was comparable between vaccine and placebo recipients, consistent with the vaccine containing only spike. The study was not powered for comparison of responses between vaccine doses or regimens. After vaccination, spike-specific CD8+ and CD4+ T cell responses were reported to show substantial breadth. According to the authors, total T cell responses may have been underestimated by the TCR breadth and depth analyses. Compared with placebo recipients, Ad26.COV2.S recipients showed higher spike-specific TCR breadth (P = 0.0014).

The immunoSEQ Assay was used to sequence TCRbeta CDR3 regions. After extraction, genomic DNA underwent amplification by bias-controlled multiplex PCR, followed by high-throughput sequencing. Processing in the source paper ran as follows. To quantify the absolute abundance of every unique TCRbeta CDR3 region, sequences were collapsed and filtered. T cell fraction was estimated by normalizing TCRbeta template counts to usable DNA, which was measured by amplifying reference genes present in all nucleated cells. Repertoire TCRs were annotated as SARS-CoV-2-specific when V gene, CDR3 amino acid sequence and J gene were exactly matched to a known reactive TCR set. The reference SARS-CoV-2 TCR set was derived from MIRA and filtered for enrichment in COVID-19-positive ImmuneCODE repertoires, a step that removed public or cross-reactive TCRs. Drawing on the MIRA antigens, annotated TCRs were analysed further at the level of specific ORF or position within ORF. Breadth was defined as annotated unique rearrangements over total unique productive rearrangements; depth was the summed frequency of those rearrangements. Two-sided Wilcoxon rank-sum tests were applied when comparing TCR breadth between groups. The table comes from immuneACCESS by way of TCRdb, which keeps in-frame sequences with V and J called. Part of the clones is missing from these tables; in studies checked, under half for an unresolved V gene and the rest for unknown reasons. V and J calls and clone size are copied from that table; D and trimming were computed from the DNA. The sample profile shows over 400,000 clones; 92% of them were found once. The ten largest clones add up to more than 1.5% of the sample.

The label giving this sample's treatment or condition can be read as: roughly 18 received Ad26.COV2.S at low or high dose, single or two shots; several received placebo; per-sample allocation not given. For vaccine and placebo recipients, repertoires were sequenced using samples collected on day 63 after the first injection. Cohort 1b enrolled about two dozen adults aged 18-55 years at a single site in Boston, USA, between 29 July and 7 August 2020. Ad26.COV2.S was a replication-incompetent adenovirus type 26 vector expressing a prefusion-stabilized SARS-CoV-2 spike protein from the original Wuhan strain. Concerning this clone: What antigen it recognizes has not been identified. No base-level quality is on record; no much larger clone is a single base apart.

The source was peripheral blood, collected in a trial of Ad26.COV2.S vaccine versus placebo. The TCR was taken from a person aged 18-65 years who received the Ad26.COV2.S COVID-19 vaccine or a placebo.

The bases are TGTGCCAGTAGTCCCACTCGGACTACCTTGCACTATGAGCAGTTCTTC. Translated, it reads CASSPTRTTLHYEQFF. The sequence joins TRBV19 to TRBJ2-1, with TRBD2 perhaps the D gene, on 6 matching bases. The trim is 5 bases for V and 8 bases for J, with a gap of 22 bases between the germline ends. CDR1 and CDR2 (LNHDA, SQIVND) derive from the germline V gene (reference sequence). The CDR3 runs 16 residues from the cysteine to the phenylalanine. Just the 48-base CDR3 DNA is kept, in frame starting at base 1.